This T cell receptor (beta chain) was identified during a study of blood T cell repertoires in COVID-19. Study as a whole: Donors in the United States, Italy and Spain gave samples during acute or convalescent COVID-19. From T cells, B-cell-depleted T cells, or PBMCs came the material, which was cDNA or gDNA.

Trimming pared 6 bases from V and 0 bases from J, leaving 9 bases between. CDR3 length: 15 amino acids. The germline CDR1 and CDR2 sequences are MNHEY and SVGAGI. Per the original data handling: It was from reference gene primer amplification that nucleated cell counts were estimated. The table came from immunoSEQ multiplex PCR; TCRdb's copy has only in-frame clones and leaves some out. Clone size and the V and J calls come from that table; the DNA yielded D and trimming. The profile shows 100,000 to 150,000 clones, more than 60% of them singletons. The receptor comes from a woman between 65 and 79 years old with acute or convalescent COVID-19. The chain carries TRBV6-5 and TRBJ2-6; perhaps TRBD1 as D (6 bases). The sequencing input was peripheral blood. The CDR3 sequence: CASRRGTSGANVLTF. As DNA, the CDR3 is TGTGCCAGCAGGAGGGGGACCTCTGGGGCCAACGTCCTGACTTTC.